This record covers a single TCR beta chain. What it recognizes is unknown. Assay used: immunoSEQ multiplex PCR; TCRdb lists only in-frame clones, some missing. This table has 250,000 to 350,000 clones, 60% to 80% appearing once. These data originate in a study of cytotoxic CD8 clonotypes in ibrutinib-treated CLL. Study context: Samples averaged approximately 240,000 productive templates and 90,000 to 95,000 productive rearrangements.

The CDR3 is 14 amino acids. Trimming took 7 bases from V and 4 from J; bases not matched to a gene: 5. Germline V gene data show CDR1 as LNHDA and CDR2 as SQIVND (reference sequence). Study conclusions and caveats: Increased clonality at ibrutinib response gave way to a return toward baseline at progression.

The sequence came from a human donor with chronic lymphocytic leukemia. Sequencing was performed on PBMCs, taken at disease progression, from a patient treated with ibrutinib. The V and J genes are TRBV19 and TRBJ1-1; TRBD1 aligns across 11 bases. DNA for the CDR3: TGTGCCAGTACCCTAGGGACAGGGGGCACTGAAGCTTTCTTT. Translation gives CASTLGTGGTEAFF.